The 26 T cell receptor beta chains reported below all come from one sample, sequenced in a study of blood T cell repertoires in COVID-19. Generated by immunoSEQ multiplex PCR, the TCRdb table keeps only in-frame clones and is missing some. The sample includes 150,000 to 200,000 clones, roughly nine tenths of them seen just once. Sequenced material: peripheral blood. The source of these receptors is an older man with acute or convalescent COVID-19.

The chain carries TRBV5-1 and TRBJ2-1; D perhaps matches TRBD1 (6 bases). Trimming removed 5 bases from V and 9 bases from J, with 15 bases in between. The germline CDR1 and CDR2 sequences are SGHRS and YFSETQ. The CDR3 length is 13 residues. The CDR3 loop is CASRKDQGTEQFF. In DNA, the CDR3 is TGCGCCAGCAGAAAAGATCAGGGGACTGAGCAGTTCTTC. Filled out from reference TRBV5-1 and TRBJ2-1, the complete variable domain reads KAGVTQTPRYLIKTRGQQVTLSCSPISGHRSVSWYQQTPGQGLQFLFEYFSETQRNKGNFPGRFSGRQFSNSRSEMNVSTLELGDSALYLCASRKDQGTEQFFGPGTRLTVL.

This clone was seen once. The chain carries TRBV9 and TRBJ1-2; D call uncertain. CDR3 length: 12 residues. Germline-derived CDR1 and CDR2 are SGDLS and YYNGEE. Trimming left V 0 bases short and J 5 bases short, with 5 bases between. CDR3: CASSVDAYGYTF. In DNA form, the CDR3 reads TGTGCCAGCAGCGTAGATGCGTATGGCTACACCTTC.

The CDR3 loop is CASSPQAGLRIYNEQFF. CDR3 sequence (DNA): TGTGCCAGCAGTCCCCAAGCGGGATTAAGAATCTACAATGAGCAGTTCTTC. The chain uses TRBV28 and TRBJ2-1; TRBD2 matches at 7 bases. V was clipped by 5 bases and J by 3 bases; unmatched bases: 13. From germline, CDR1 is MDHEN and CDR2 SYDVKM. The CDR3 is 17 amino acids.

The sample holds a few counts of this clone. A junction end diverges from the germline sequence, so it may reflect a read error. The chain is built from TRBV7-7 and TRBJ2-2; no reliable D call. CDR1 and CDR2 from the germline V gene are SSHAT and FNYEAQ (reference sequence). This CDR3 spans 16 amino acids. The CDR3 loop reads CASSLLLEANTGELFF. Here the CDR3 DNA reads TGTGCTAGCAGCTTACTTCTAGAAGCGAACACCGGGGAGCTGTTTTTT.

The chain is built from TRBV4-3 and TRBJ2-3; D call uncertain. Per the germline V gene, CDR1 is LGHNA and CDR2 is YSLEER. The CDR3 extends over 16 amino acids. V shed 0 bases and J shed 0 bases, with 10 bases lying between them. CDR3 loop: CASSQDGGHSTDTQYF. Here the CDR3 DNA reads TGCGCCAGCAGCCAAGACGGCGGCCATAGCACAGATACGCAGTATTTT.

This clone occurred once. The gene calls are TRBV9 and TRBJ2-2; no reliable D call. CDR1 SGDLS and CDR2 YYNGEE come from the germline V gene. Trimming left V 4 bases short and J 4 bases short, with 5 bases between. This CDR3 comprises 12 residues. This CDR3 reads CASSKATGELFF. CDR3 nucleotide sequence: TGTGCCAGCAGCAAAGCCACCGGGGAGCTGTTTTTT.

In its sample, this clone was seen once. In nucleotides, the CDR3 is TGCGCCAGCAGCCCCGACGGCGGGGGCGGTCAGCCCCAGCATTTT. It yields the protein CASSPDGGGGQPQHF. The chain joins TRBV5-1 to TRBJ1-5; weak D call: TRBD1 (6 bases). CDR3 size: 15 residues. V lost 4 bases and J lost 6, with 17 bases in between. The germline V gene encodes CDR1 SGHRS and CDR2 YFSETQ.

The chain links TRBV20-1 to TRBJ1-5, with 8 bases matching TRBD1. The trim removed 3 bases at V and 5 bases at J, leaving 9 bases unmatched. This CDR3 region has 15 residues. The germline CDR1 and CDR2 sequences are DFQATT and SNEGSKA (reference sequence). DNA for the CDR3: TGCAGTGCTAGTCGACAGGGGAGGGGCGATCAGCCCCAGCATTTT. This codes for CSASRQGRGDQPQHF.

In this sample, this clone turned up once. The gene calls are TRBV27 and TRBJ2-7, with a possible D match to TRBD2 (5 bases). V was clipped by 5 bases and J by 6 bases, with 20 bases between them. Germline-derived CDR1 and CDR2 are MNHEY and SMNVEV (reference sequence). The CDR3 is made up of 15 amino acids. The CDR3: CASSLLARRGLEQYF. DNA of the CDR3: TGTGCCAGCAGTCTTTTAGCGAGGAGAGGGCTCGAGCAGTACTTC.

This chain links TRBV6-6 with TRBJ1-1; 7 nucleotides line up with TRBD1. Unmatched junction bases numbered 0, after V lost 5 bases and J lost 0 bases. Germline V gives CDR1 MNHNY, CDR2 SVGAGI (reference sequence). This CDR3 is built from 13 residues. The CDR3 DNA sequence: TGTGCCAGCAGTGGGACAGTGAACACTGAAGCTTTCTTT. This gives the protein CASSGTVNTEAFF.

The chain joins TRBV2 to TRBJ2-7; the D gene is possibly TRBD1 (6 bases). Trimming stripped 4 bases from V and 2 bases from J, with 9 bases between. The germline gives CDR1 SNHLY, CDR2 FYNNEI. The CDR3 spans 13 residues. CDR3: CASSVRTAYEQYF. The CDR3 nucleotides are TGTGCCAGCAGTGTTAGGACAGCCTACGAGCAGTACTTC.

The chain is built from TRBV6-5 and TRBJ2-4, with 10 bases lining up with TRBD2. This CDR3 is 13 amino acids long. V lost 11 bases and J lost 7; bases outside the gene matches: 8. From germline, CDR1 is MNHEY and CDR2 SVGAGI. Written as DNA, the CDR3 is TGTGCCGCCGGGATAGCGGGAGGTAACATTCAGTACTTC. Protein product: CAAGIAGGNIQYF.

The chain uses TRBV7-9 and TRBJ1-1; the D gene is possibly TRBD1 (5 bases). The V end lost 2 bases, the J end lost 6 bases, and 13 bases lay between the germline ends. CDR1 and CDR2 from the germline V gene are SEHNR and FQNEAQ (reference sequence). The CDR3 runs 14 residues. CDR3 amino acids: CASSLQGGDAEAFF. As DNA, the CDR3 is TGTGCCAGCAGCTTACAGGGAGGGGACGCTGAAGCTTTCTTT.

The chain recombines TRBV7-9 with TRBJ2-1; possibly TRBD1 for D (6 bases). The CDR3 runs to 12 residues. Germline V gene sequence: CDR1 SEHNR, CDR2 FQNEAQ (reference sequence). The V end lost 5 bases, the J end lost 14 bases, and 16 bases lay between the germline ends. The CDR3 spells CASSQYTGIEFF. The CDR3 nucleotides are TGTGCCAGCAGCCAATACACAGGGATAGAGTTCTTC.

This clone was seen only a few times. V gene TRBV4-3 combines with J gene TRBJ2-6; 7 bases agree with TRBD1. After removal of 0 bases from V and 10 bases from J, the junction contained 6 bases not matched to a gene. Germline V gene lookup returns CDR1 LGHNA and CDR2 YSLEER. The CDR3 contains 15 residues. The DNA of the CDR3 is TGCGCCAGCAGCCAAGACGCGGCAGGGGGTAACGTCCTGACTTTC. It specifies CASSQDAAGGNVLTF.

This chain uses TRBV19 with TRBJ1-5; D unclear. Trimming cost V 7 bases and J 5 bases, with 12 bases left between them. This CDR3 has 13 residues. Germline V CDR1 and CDR2: LNHDA, SQIVND (reference sequence). CDR3 sequence reads: CASKRNLHQPQHF. The CDR3 region has the DNA TGTGCCAGTAAGCGGAACCTGCATCAGCCCCAGCATTTT.

Note on this clone: Other DNA sequences in this sample translate to the same CDR3. The rearrangement uses TRBV18 and TRBJ1-1; D ambiguous. V was cut by 6 bases and J by 0 bases, with 8 bases left in between. This CDR3 region has 13 residues. Germline V CDR1 and CDR2: KGHSH, LQKENI. In DNA, the CDR3 is TGTGCCAGCTCCCCTACAGTGAACACTGAAGCTTTCTTT. This translates into CASSPTVNTEAFF.

This clone occurred once. The V gene is TRBV9, the J gene TRBJ2-1; TRBD1 is a possible D gene (5 bases). Germline CDR1 and CDR2: SGDLS and YYNGEE. Trimming removed 3 bases at V and 8 bases at J, with 18 bases between. CDR3 length equals 15 residues. The CDR3 loop reads CASSGGAPHGHEQFF. In DNA form, the CDR3 reads TGTGCCAGCAGCGGGGGCGCTCCCCATGGACATGAGCAGTTCTTC.

The chain joins TRBV7-2 to TRBJ2-7; 12 bases match TRBD2. The ends lost 0 bases at V and 3 bases at J; junction bases unmatched: 3. This CDR3 is built from 16 residues. Germline V lookup: CDR1 SGHTA, CDR2 FQGNSA. CDR3 DNA: TGTGCCAGCAGCTTAGCCTCGACTAGCGGGAGCTACGAGCAGTACTTC. This translates into CASSLASTSGSYEQYF.

The gene calls are TRBV6-5 and TRBJ2-7, with D maybe TRBD2 (6 bases). This CDR3 is built from 13 residues. Germline V CDR1 and CDR2: MNHEY, SVGAGI. The ends were cut back, 8 bases at V and 3 bases at J, with 14 bases in the middle. The CDR3 nucleotides are TGTGCCAGCCGTCGGATGGGGGGCTACGAGCAGTACTTC. Translation: CASRRMGGYEQYF.

The chain couples TRBV5-6 to TRBJ1-2; D gene unclear. Germline V gene lookup returns CDR1 SGHDT and CDR2 YYEEEE. The V end was cut by 2 bases, the J end by 5 bases, with 10 bases between. The CDR3 covers 13 residues. The CDR3 sequence is CASSFGTRYGYTF. CDR3 nucleotides: TGTGCCAGCAGCTTCGGTACCCGTTATGGCTACACCTTC.

The CDR3 protein is CATHYQGAPRVFF. The CDR3 region has the DNA TGTGCCACCCACTATCAGGGGGCCCCGCGGGTTTTCTTT. J is TRBJ1-1 and V is TRBV4-2; 8 bases map to TRBD1. V was clipped by 10 bases and J by 13 bases; unmatched bases: 17. The CDR3 is made up of 13 amino acids. The germline V gene encodes CDR1 LGHNA and CDR2 YNFKEQ.

Only a few counts were recorded for this clone. The V gene is TRBV6-1, the J gene TRBJ1-6, with TRBD1 matching over 7 bases. The germline V gene has CDR1 MNHNS and CDR2 SASEGT. Losses at the gene ends were 4 bases for V and 6 bases for J; bases not matched to a gene: 12. This CDR3 comprises 17 residues. CDR3 DNA sequence: TGTGCCAGCAGTGTCCAAACGACAGGGCTACCTAATTCACCCCTCCACTTT. The encoded protein is CASSVQTTGLPNSPLHF.

The J gene is TRBJ1-4, the V gene TRBV3-1 (or the pseudogene TRBV3-2); D gene ambiguous. Germline V gene sequence: CDR1 LGHDT, CDR2 YNNKEL (reference sequence). There are 12 residues in the CDR3. The V end was cut by 5 bases, the J end by 8 bases, with 9 bases between. CDR3: CASSYRGEKLFF. The CDR3 DNA is TGTGCCAGCAGCTATCGAGGGGAAAAACTGTTTTTT.

This sequence joins TRBV18 and TRBJ2-1; the D gene is possibly TRBD1 (6 bases). Per germline, CDR1 KGHSH and CDR2 LQKENI. Trimming stripped 4 bases from V and 2 bases from J, with 12 bases between. This CDR3 spans 15 amino acids. CDR3 sequence (DNA): TGTGCCAGCTCACAACAGGGAGCCCCCTACAATGAGCAGTTCTTC. Translating gives CASSQQGAPYNEQFF.

The rearrangement links TRBV9 to TRBJ2-3; 13 bases match TRBD2. Germline V lookup: CDR1 SGDLS, CDR2 YYNGEE. The CDR3 contains 16 residues. Trimming at V came to 3 bases and at J to 2 bases, leaving 3 bases not matched to a gene. This CDR3 is CASSEGTSGNTDTQYF. The CDR3 coding sequence is TGTGCCAGCAGCGAGGGGACTAGCGGGAACACAGATACGCAGTATTTT.